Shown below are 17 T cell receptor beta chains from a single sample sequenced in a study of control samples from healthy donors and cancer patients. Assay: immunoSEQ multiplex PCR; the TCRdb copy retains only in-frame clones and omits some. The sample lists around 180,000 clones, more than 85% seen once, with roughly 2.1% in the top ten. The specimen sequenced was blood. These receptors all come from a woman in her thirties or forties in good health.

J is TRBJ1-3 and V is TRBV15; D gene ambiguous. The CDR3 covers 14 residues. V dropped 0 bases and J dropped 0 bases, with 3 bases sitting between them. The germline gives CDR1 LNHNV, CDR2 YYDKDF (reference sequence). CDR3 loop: CATSRDSSGNTIYF. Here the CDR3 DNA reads TGTGCCACCAGCAGAGACAGCTCTGGAAACACCATATATTTT.

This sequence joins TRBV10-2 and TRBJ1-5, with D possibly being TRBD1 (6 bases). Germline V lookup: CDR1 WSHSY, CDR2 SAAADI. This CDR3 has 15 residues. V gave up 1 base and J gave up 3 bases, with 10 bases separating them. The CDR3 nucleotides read TGCGCCAGCAGTGAGTTCAGGGGAGCCAATCAGCCCCAGCATTTT. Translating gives CASSEFRGANQPQHF.

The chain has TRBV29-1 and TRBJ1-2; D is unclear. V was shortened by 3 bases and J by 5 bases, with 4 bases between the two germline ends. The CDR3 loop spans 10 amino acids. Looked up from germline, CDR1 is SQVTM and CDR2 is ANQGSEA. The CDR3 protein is CSVEAYGYTF. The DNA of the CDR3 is TGCAGCGTTGAGGCGTATGGCTACACCTTC.

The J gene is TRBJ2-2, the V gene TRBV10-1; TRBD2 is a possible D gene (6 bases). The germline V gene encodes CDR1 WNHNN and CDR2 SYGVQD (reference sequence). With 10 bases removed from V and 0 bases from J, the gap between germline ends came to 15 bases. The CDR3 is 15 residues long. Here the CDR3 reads CATSGGGANTGELFF. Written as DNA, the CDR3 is TGCGCCACCTCTGGCGGCGGGGCGAACACCGGGGAGCTGTTTTTT.

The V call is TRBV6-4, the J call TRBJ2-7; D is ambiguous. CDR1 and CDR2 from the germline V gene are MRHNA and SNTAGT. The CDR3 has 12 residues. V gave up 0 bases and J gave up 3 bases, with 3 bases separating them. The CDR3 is CASSDSGYEQYF. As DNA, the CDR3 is TGTGCCAGCAGTGACTCGGGCTACGAGCAGTACTTC.

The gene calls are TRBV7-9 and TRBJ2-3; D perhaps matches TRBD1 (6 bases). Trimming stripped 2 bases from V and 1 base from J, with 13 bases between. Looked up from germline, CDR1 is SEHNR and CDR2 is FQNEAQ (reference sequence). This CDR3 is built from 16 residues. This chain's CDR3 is CASSLSRAGGTDTQYF. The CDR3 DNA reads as TGTGCCAGCAGCTTATCGAGGGCAGGGGGCACAGATACGCAGTATTTT.

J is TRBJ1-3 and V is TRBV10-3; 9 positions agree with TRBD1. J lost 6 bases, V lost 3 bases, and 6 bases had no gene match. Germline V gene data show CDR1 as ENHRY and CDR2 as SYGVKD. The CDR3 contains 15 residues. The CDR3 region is CAISEPGQGENTIYF. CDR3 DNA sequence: TGTGCCATCAGTGAACCGGGACAGGGTGAAAACACCATATATTTT.

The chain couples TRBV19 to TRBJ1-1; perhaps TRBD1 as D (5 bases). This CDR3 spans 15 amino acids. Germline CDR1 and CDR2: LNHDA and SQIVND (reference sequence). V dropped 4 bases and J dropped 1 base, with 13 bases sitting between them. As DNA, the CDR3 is TGTGCCAGTAGTACCCGCGGGACGGAGAACACTGAAGCTTTCTTT. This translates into CASSTRGTENTEAFF.

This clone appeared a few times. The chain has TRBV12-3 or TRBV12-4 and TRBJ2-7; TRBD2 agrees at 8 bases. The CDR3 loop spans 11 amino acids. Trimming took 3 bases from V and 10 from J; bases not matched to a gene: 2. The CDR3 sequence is CASSLGTSQYF. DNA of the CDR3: TGTGCCAGCAGTTTGGGGACTAGTCAGTACTTC.

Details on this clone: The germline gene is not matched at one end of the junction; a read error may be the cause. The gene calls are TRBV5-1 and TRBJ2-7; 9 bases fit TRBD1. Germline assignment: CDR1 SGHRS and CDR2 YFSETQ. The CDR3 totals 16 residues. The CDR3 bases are TGCGCCAGCACCTTGGTAATGGGACAGGGCTTTTCGGAGCAGTACTTC. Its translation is CASTLVMGQGFSEQYF.

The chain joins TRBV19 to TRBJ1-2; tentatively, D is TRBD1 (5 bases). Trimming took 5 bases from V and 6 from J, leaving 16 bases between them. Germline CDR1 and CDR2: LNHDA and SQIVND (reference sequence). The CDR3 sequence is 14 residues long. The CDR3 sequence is CASSGTWVFDGYTF. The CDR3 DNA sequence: TGTGCCAGTAGTGGGACCTGGGTATTTGATGGCTACACCTTC.

In DNA, the CDR3 is TGTGCCAGCAGCCCTTCAGGGGCCCTCTACACTGAAGCTTTCTTT. Translated, it gives CASSPSGALYTEAFF. The chain combines TRBV14 with TRBJ1-1; possibly TRBD1 for D (6 bases). V was cut by 4 bases and J by 3 bases, with 15 bases left in between. Germline CDR1 and CDR2: SGHDN and FVKESK. This CDR3 has 15 amino acids.

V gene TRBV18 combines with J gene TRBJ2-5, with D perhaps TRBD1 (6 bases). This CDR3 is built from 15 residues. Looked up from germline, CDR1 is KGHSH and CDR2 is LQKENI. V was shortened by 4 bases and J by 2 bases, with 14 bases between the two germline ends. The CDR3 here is CASSLNSGTQETQYF. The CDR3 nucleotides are TGTGCCAGCTCACTAAATTCAGGGACACAAGAGACCCAGTACTTC.

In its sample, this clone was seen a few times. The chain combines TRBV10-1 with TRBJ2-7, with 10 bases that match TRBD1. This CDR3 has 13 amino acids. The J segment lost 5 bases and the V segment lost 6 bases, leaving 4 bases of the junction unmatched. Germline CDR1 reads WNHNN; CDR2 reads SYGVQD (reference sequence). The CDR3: CASSLGQGNEQYF. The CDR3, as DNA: TGCGCCAGCAGCCTGGGACAGGGGAACGAGCAGTACTTC.

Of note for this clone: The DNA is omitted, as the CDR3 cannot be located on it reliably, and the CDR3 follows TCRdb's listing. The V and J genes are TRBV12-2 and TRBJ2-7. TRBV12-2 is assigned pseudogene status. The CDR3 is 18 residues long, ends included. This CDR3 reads CASRYPCRRDTGASKQYF.

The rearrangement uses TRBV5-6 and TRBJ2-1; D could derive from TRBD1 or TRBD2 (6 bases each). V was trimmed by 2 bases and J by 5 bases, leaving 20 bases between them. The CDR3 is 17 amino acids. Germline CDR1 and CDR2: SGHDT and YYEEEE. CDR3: CASSLGDSGGGNNEQFF. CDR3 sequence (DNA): TGTGCCAGCAGCTTAGGGGACTCCGGGGGCGGGAACAATGAGCAGTTCTTC.

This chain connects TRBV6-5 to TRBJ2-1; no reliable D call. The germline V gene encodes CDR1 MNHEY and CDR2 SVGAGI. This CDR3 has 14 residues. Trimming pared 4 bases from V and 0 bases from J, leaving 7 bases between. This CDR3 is CASSLGSSYNEQFF. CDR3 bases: TGTGCCAGCAGTTTGGGAAGCTCCTACAATGAGCAGTTCTTC.